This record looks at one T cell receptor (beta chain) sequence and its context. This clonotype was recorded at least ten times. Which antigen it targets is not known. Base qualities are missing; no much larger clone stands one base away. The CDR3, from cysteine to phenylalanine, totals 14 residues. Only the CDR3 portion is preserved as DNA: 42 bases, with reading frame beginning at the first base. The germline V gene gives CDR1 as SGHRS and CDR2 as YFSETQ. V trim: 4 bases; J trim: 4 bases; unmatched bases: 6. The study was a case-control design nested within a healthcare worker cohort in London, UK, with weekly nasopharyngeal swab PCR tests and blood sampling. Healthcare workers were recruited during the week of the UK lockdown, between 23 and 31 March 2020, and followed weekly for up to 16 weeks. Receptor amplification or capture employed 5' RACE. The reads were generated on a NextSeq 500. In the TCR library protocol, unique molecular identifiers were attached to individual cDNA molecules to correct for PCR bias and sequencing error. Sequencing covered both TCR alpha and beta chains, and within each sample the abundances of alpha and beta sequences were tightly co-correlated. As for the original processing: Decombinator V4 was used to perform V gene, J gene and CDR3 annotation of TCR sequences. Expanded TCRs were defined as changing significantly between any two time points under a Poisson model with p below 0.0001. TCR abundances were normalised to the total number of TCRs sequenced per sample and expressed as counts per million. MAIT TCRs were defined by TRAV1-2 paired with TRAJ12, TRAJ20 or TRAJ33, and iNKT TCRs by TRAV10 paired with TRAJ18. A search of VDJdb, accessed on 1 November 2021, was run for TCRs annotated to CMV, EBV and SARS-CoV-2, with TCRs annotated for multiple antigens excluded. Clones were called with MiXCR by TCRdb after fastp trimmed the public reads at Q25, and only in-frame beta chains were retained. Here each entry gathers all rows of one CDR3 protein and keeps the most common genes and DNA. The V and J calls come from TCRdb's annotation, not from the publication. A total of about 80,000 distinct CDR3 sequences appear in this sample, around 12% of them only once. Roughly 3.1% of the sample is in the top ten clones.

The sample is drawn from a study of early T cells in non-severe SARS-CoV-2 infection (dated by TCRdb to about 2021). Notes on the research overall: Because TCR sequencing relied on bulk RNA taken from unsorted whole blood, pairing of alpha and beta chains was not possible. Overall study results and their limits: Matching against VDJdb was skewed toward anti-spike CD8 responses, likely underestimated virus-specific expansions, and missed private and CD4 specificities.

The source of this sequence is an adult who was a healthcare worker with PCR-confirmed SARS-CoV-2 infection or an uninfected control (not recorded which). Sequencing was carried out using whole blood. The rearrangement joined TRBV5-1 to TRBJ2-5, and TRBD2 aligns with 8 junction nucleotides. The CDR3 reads CASSRSGSGETQYF. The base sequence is TGCGCCAGCAGCCGAAGCGGGAGTGGAGAGACCCAGTACTTC. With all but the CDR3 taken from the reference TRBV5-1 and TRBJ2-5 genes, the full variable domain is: KAGVTQTPRYLIKTRGQQVTLSCSPISGHRSVSWYQQTPGQGLQFLFEYFSETQRNKGNFPGRFSGRQFSNSRSEMNVSTLELGDSALYLCASSRSGSGETQYFGPGTRLLVL.